These T cell receptor beta chains were read from a single sample in a study of CD8 T cells in Susac syndrome. Using its own MiXCR run on the immunoSEQ multiplex PCR reads, TCRdb lists one record per CDR3 protein. The data contain about 210,000 distinct CDR3 sequences, 85% to 95% of them seen just once; the ten biggest clones take up 0.082%. Material: CD4+ T cells from PBMCs. Receptor source: a human donor with multiple sclerosis. Both conserved end residues are part of each CDR3.

TRBV2	CANLAGPSTDTQYF
TRBV29-1	CSVENGQGASNEKLFF
TRBV6-5	CASSRGQVLNYGYTF
TRBV24-1	CATSKGQGREETQYF
TRBV29-1	CSVPTQNNEQFF
TRBV27	CASSLGGQFNQPQHF
TRBV20-1	CSARDRRGLNTGELFF
TRBV7-9	CASSPDLNGYTF
TRBV19	CASSDSLGGYTF
TRBV29-1	CSVEDRERVGQPQHF
TRBV9	CASSVGGQTNYGYTF
TRBV5-1	CASSLGLRHLNTEAFF
TRBV5-6	CASSLQGLGQPQHF
TRBV11-2	CASSPELQRRETQYF
TRBV3-1	CASSPPSGEKLFF
TRBV6-5	CASSWGKDESSNQPQHF
TRBV29-1	CSVEGQGAAEQYF
TRBV5-4	CASSFTGLNEQFF
TRBV11-1	CASSRGLPADIQYF
TRBV14	CASSQTGLAKNIQYF
TRBV30	CAWTGPFTEAFF
TRBV5-1	CASSRLSNNEQFF
TRBV3-1	CASRAGDEQYF
TRBV3-1	CASSQDLAALNTEAFF
TRBV4-2	CASSHSLQGPLTDTQYF
TRBV30	CCSGGYTF
TRBV25-1	CASSPWGPDTQYF
TRBV9	CASSTLGRANQETQYF
TRBV29-1	CSAQTNRGQVTYTF
TRBV6-5	CASMRAQYGTEAFF
TRBV19	CASSMGQGTGYTF
TRBV12-3/TRBV12-4	CASSFRTGGYGYTF
TRBV30	CAWKYEFHSPLHF
TRBV3-1	CASSQVEDNSPLHF
TRBV30	CAWSKGDGREATF
TRBV7-9	CASSLWRGLEGHEQYF
TRBV3-1	CASSQAGGSYEQYF
TRBV18	CASSVANYGYTF
TRBV29-1	CSSGAVNEQFF
TRBV11-1	CASSLSAFF
TRBV27	CASSLRWGLNTEAFF
TRBV9	CASSARGRGNTEAFF
TRBV30	CAGGQAIKNIQYF
TRBV6-1	CASSAEATWSNQPQHF
TRBV7-8	CASRPGRAPGELFF
TRBV5-1	CASSLVGDNQPQHF